This TCR beta chain is from a study of blood T cell repertoires in COVID-19. Study summary: The cDNA or gDNA used as material had been derived from T cells, B-cell-depleted T cells, or PBMCs.

Original processing notes: Reference gene primer amplification in the assay estimated nucleated cell counts. The assay was immunoSEQ multiplex PCR, and TCRdb's table has in-frame clones only and misses some. That table gives V, J and clone size, and the DNA gave D and trimming. The sample lists roughly 200,000 clones; about 81% were seen once. This clone appeared once. Trimming removed 3 bases from V and 5 bases from J, with 16 bases in between. The germline V gene encodes CDR1 SGHTA and CDR2 FQGNSA. This CDR3 is built from 15 residues. Followed longitudinally, the Seattle patients had been enrolled during active infection.

V usage is TRBV7-2 and J usage is TRBJ1-1, with D tentatively TRBD1 (6 bases). This clonotype was sampled from a woman aged 80 or over with COVID-19, enrolled during active disease. Sequencing was carried out using peripheral blood. The CDR3 sequence: CASSFYQGSRTEAFF. In DNA, the CDR3 is TGTGCCAGCAGCTTCTACCAGGGGTCTCGGACTGAAGCTTTCTTT.